A single sample gave rise to the 18 T cell receptor beta chains below, sequenced in a study of blood T cell repertoires in COVID-19. Sequencing used immunoSEQ multiplex PCR; TCRdb keeps in-frame clones, though not all of them. The repertoire holds more than 65,000 clones, around three quarters seen once, with around 20% in the top ten. The sample comprised peripheral blood. All receptors derive from a woman aged 80 or over with active or convalescent COVID-19.

This chain joins TRBV28 and TRBJ1-1; the match to TRBD1 covers 7 bases. The CDR3 spans 13 residues. The junction had 8 bases not matched to a gene; V was cut back by 3 bases and J by 10 bases. The germline CDR1 and CDR2 sequences are MDHEN and SYDVKM. The CDR3 is CASSLSRQGTAFF. The CDR3 bases are TGTGCCAGCAGTTTGTCCCGACAGGGTACAGCTTTCTTT.

The J gene is TRBJ2-7, the V gene TRBV5-4, with a possible D match to TRBD2 (6 bases). Trimming took off 4 bases at V and 2 bases at J, with 13 bases between the two ends. The CDR3 contains 14 residues. Germline loops: CDR1 SGHNT, CDR2 YYREEE (reference sequence). CDR3 DNA: TGTGCCAGCAGCCACCGGGGCGGGGCCTACGAGCAGTACTTC. Its translation is CASSHRGGAYEQYF. Supplemented by reference TRBV5-4 and TRBJ2-7, the full variable domain reads ETGVTQSPTHLIKTRGQQVTLRCSSQSGHNTVSWYQQALGQGPQFIFQYYREEENGRGNFPPRFSGLQFPNYSSELNVNALELDDSALYLCASSHRGGAYEQYFGPGTRLTVT.

V gene TRBV6-5 combines with J gene TRBJ1-5; D remains ambiguous. Germline CDR1 MNHEY, CDR2 SVGAGI. The CDR3 spans 13 residues. Trimming removed 6 bases from V and 5 bases from J, with 11 bases in between. This CDR3 reads CASRKSLDQPQHF. CDR3 nucleotides: TGTGCCAGCAGAAAGAGTCTGGATCAGCCCCAGCATTTT.

The chain recombines TRBV9 with TRBJ1-6; D call uncertain. Germline V gene lookup returns CDR1 SGDLS and CDR2 YYNGEE. The V gene lost 0 bases and the J gene lost 2 bases, with 9 bases spanning the gap. This CDR3 has 16 residues. The CDR3 DNA sequence: TGTGCCAGCAGCGTAGAGGGAGAACCCTATAATTCACCCCTCCACTTT. Its translation: CASSVEGEPYNSPLHF.

The gene calls are TRBV7-9 and TRBJ1-5; TRBD1 matches 9 bases. The length of the CDR3 is 14 residues. Losses at the gene ends were 4 bases for V and 7 bases for J; bases not matched to a gene: 5. Germline CDR1 and CDR2: SEHNR and FQNEAQ (reference sequence). The CDR3 protein is CASSSDRGDQPQHF. The CDR3 DNA follows: TGTGCCAGCAGCTCGGACAGGGGCGACCAGCCCCAGCATTTT.

In its sample, this clone was seen a few times. The gene calls are TRBV5-1 and TRBJ2-2, with D perhaps TRBD1 (6 bases). The CDR3 is 15 residues long. V dropped 6 bases and J dropped 2 bases, with 14 bases sitting between them. CDR1 and CDR2 (germline): SGHRS, YFSETQ. The CDR3 DNA reads TGCGCCAGCATAGGGGGATCTCTAAACACCGGGGAGCTGTTTTTT. This translates into CASIGGSLNTGELFF.

This chain joins TRBV30 and TRBJ1-1; 7 nucleotides line up with TRBD1. V shed 2 bases, J shed 1 base, and the junction held 1 base outside the gene matches. Germline V gives CDR1 GTSNPN, CDR2 SVGIG (reference sequence). The CDR3 spans 13 residues. The CDR3 DNA reads TGTGCCTGGAGTTGGACAGGGAACACTGAAGCTTTCTTT. Encoded protein: CAWSWTGNTEAFF.

This chain uses TRBV24-1 with TRBJ2-3; tentatively, D is TRBD1 (5 bases). CDR1 is KGHDR, CDR2 SFDVKD, per germline. CDR3 size: 14 residues. V dropped 5 bases and J dropped 1 base, with 9 bases sitting between them. CDR3 in DNA: TGTGCCACCAGTGGGGCAGGGCGCACAGATACGCAGTATTTT. Its translation is CATSGAGRTDTQYF.

This rearrangement joins TRBV5-4 to TRBJ2-1, with 8 bases fitting TRBD1. This CDR3 has 15 amino acids. Germline CDR1 reads SGHNT; CDR2 reads YYREEE (reference sequence). The trim removed 2 bases at V and 4 bases at J, leaving 5 bases unmatched. This chain's CDR3 is CASSFGQGAYNEQFF. In nucleotides, the CDR3 is TGTGCCAGCAGCTTCGGGCAGGGGGCGTACAATGAGCAGTTCTTC.

The table lists this clone with a count of one. J is TRBJ1-6 and V is TRBV7-2, with D unresolved. Per germline, CDR1 SGHTA and CDR2 FQGNSA. With 5 bases removed from V and 9 bases from J, the gap between germline ends came to 8 bases. The CDR3 is 12 amino acids. The chain's CDR3 is CASSLEPSPLHF. For the CDR3, the DNA is TGTGCCAGCAGCCTGGAGCCTTCACCCCTCCACTTT.

This CDR3 reads CASSSGTGGIRTQYF. The CDR3 DNA reads TGTGCCAGCAGCTCCGGGACAGGGGGAATTAGGACCCAGTACTTC. This chain links TRBV5-6 with TRBJ2-5; 11 bases are a match to TRBD1. V lost 3 bases and J lost 7; bases outside the gene matches: 8. Germline CDR1 and CDR2: SGHDT and YYEEEE. The CDR3 is made up of 15 amino acids. The full variable domain, with the rest looked up from reference TRBV5-6 and TRBJ2-5, is DAGVTQSPTHLIKTRGQQVTLRCSPKSGHDTVSWYQQALGQGPQFIFQYYEEEERQRGNFPDRFSGHQFPNYSSELNVNALLLGDSALYLCASSSGTGGIRTQYFGPGTRLLVL.

This clone was seen only a few times. The V and J genes are TRBV3-1 (or the pseudogene TRBV3-2) and TRBJ2-5; D remains unclear. The CDR3 covers 20 residues. Germline-derived CDR1 and CDR2 are LGHDT and YNNKEL (reference sequence). V was clipped by 10 bases and J by 2 bases, with 35 bases between them. CDR3 region: CATHPQRSYAEYRTQETQYF. In nucleotides, the CDR3 is TGTGCCACCCATCCCCAACGGTCTTACGCTGAATATAGAACTCAAGAGACCCAGTACTTC.

This clone was seen a handful of times. The rearrangement joins TRBV5-1 to TRBJ2-2, with 7 bases that match TRBD1. The CDR3 runs 17 residues. Trimming took 0 bases from V and 0 from J; bases not matched to a gene: 5. Germline V lookup: CDR1 SGHRS, CDR2 YFSETQ. The CDR3 loop is CASSLGHRGANTGELFF. The DNA of the CDR3 is TGCGCCAGCAGCTTGGGGCACAGGGGAGCGAACACCGGGGAGCTGTTTTTT.

The CDR3 bases are TGTGCCAGCAGCTTAGTCCAGAACACCGGGGAGCTGTTTTTT. Its protein is CASSLVQNTGELFF. The rearrangement uses TRBV7-3 and TRBJ2-2; no clear D gene. V lost 2 bases, J lost 1 base, and 5 bases lay in between. Germline CDR1 reads SGHTA; CDR2 reads FQGTGA. This CDR3 is built from 14 residues.

The rearrangement links TRBV7-9 to TRBJ2-2; D unresolved. V gave up 5 bases and J gave up 5 bases, with 9 bases separating them. Germline lookup yields CDR1 SEHNR and CDR2 FQNEAQ (reference sequence). This CDR3 comprises 13 residues. The CDR3 coding sequence is TGTGCCAGCAGCCCCAGTTTAACCGGGGAGCTGTTTTTT. Protein: CASSPSLTGELFF.

This clone showed up just once. This chain uses TRBV30 with TRBJ1-4, with TRBD1 matching 7 bases. The CDR3 contains 13 residues. After removal of 4 bases from V and 7 bases from J, the junction contained 6 bases not matched to a gene. The V gene's germline CDR1 is GTSNPN and CDR2 SVGIG (reference sequence). The CDR3: CAWTSGGGEKLFF. Written as DNA, the CDR3 is TGTGCCTGGACTTCAGGGGGAGGTGAAAAACTGTTTTTT.

The chain couples TRBV4-3 to TRBJ2-1; 15 bases fit TRBD2. This CDR3 is built from 18 residues. The J segment lost 9 bases and the V segment lost 5 bases, leaving 14 bases of the junction unmatched. The germline V gene encodes CDR1 LGHNA and CDR2 YSLEER. The CDR3 DNA follows: TGCGCCAGCAGCTCCTCGGCCCGGACTAGCGGGGGGGCTTTTGAGCAGTTCTTC. The encoded protein is CASSSSARTSGGAFEQFF.

The chain couples TRBV4-3 to TRBJ1-2; 8 nucleotides line up with TRBD1. This CDR3 comprises 14 residues. Germline V gene sequence: CDR1 LGHNA, CDR2 YSLEER. J gave up 2 bases and V 1 base, and 0 bases lay outside the gene matches. The DNA of the CDR3 is TGCGCCAGCAGCCAAGGGACAGGGAACTATGGCTACACCTTC. Its protein product is CASSQGTGNYGYTF.